This TCR beta chain derives from a study of Ad26.COV2.S vaccination and SARS-CoV-2 variants. The CDR3 is made up of 17 amino acids. The junction had 15 bases not matched to a gene; V was cut back by 6 bases and J by 3 bases. Germline V gene lookup returns CDR1 MNHEY and CDR2 SVGEGT. Generated by immunoSEQ multiplex PCR, the TCRdb table keeps only in-frame clones and is missing some. The data contain approximately 300,000 clones, about 86% of them singletons. Treatment: 19 received Ad26.COV2.S at low or high dose, single or two shots; roughly 5 received placebo; per-sample allocation not given. The samples were gathered on day 63 after the first injection of vaccine or placebo.

This clonotype was sampled from a person between 18 and 65 years old who received the Ad26.COV2.S COVID-19 vaccine or a placebo. Sequencing used peripheral blood, obtained in a trial of Ad26.COV2.S vaccine versus placebo. V usage is TRBV6-2 or TRBV6-3 and J usage is TRBJ2-7, with 9 nucleotides matching TRBD1. The CDR3: CASSRGQGKRIHYEQYF. CDR3 DNA sequence: TGTGCCAGCAGCCGGGGACAGGGTAAGAGGATTCACTACGAGCAGTACTTC.